Presented here are 18 T cell receptor beta chains from one specimen sequenced in a study of shared clonotypes between healthy human individuals. TCRdb keeps only in-frame clones here, not all; method: immunoSEQ multiplex PCR. The sample shows about 2.4 million clones, approximately 93% of them seen only once. The sample comprised naive CD4+ T cells from PBMCs. The sample's subset: CD45RA+ positively selected. These receptors were obtained from a man between 18 and 35 years old in good health. Some clones in this sample may be carry-over from other donors' samples.

This sequence joins TRBV5-1 and TRBJ2-2; TRBD1 agrees at 12 bases. The CDR3 runs to 16 residues. Trimming took 3 bases from V and 7 from J; bases not matched to a gene: 7. Germline lookup yields CDR1 SGHRS and CDR2 YFSETQ. The CDR3 sequence: CASSSTGQGANGELFF. CDR3 sequence (DNA): TGCGCCAGCAGCTCAACGGGACAGGGGGCAAACGGGGAGCTGTTTTTT.

The genes are TRBV7-9 and TRBJ1-2; D may be TRBD1 (6 bases). CDR3 length equals 15 residues. Trimming took off 5 bases at V and 2 bases at J, with 15 bases between the two ends. Per the germline V gene, CDR1 is SEHNR and CDR2 is FQNEAQ (reference sequence). In DNA form, the CDR3 reads TGTGCCAGCAGCCCCCGAGGGGGGTCCAACTATGGCTACACCTTC. As protein: CASSPRGGSNYGYTF.

Note on this clone: The same CDR3 is also encoded by other DNA sequences in this sample. This chain joins TRBV5-1 and TRBJ1-1; D is ambiguous. The CDR3 is 14 residues long. Germline CDR1 SGHRS, CDR2 YFSETQ. V was pared by 0 bases and J by 1 base, with 7 bases between. The CDR3 bases are TGCGCCAGCAGCTTGGTGGCAGGGAACACTGAAGCTTTCTTT. The encoded protein is CASSLVAGNTEAFF.

CDR3: CASSLKTRSTDTQYF. The CDR3 region has the DNA TGCGCCAGCAGCCTCAAGACCCGAAGCACAGATACGCAGTATTTT. The gene calls are TRBV5-1 and TRBJ2-3; D is undetermined. CDR3 length: 15 amino acids. Germline V gene lookup returns CDR1 SGHRS and CDR2 YFSETQ. The V gene lost 4 bases and the J gene lost 0 bases, with 12 bases spanning the gap.

The chain has TRBV15 and TRBJ2-5, with a possible D match to TRBD1 (6 bases). Germline V gene sequence: CDR1 LNHNV, CDR2 YYDKDF (reference sequence). This CDR3 has 13 residues. V dropped 8 bases and J dropped 0 bases, with 10 bases sitting between them. CDR3 nucleotide sequence: TGTGCCACCTCAAGGGGGAACCAAGAGACCCAGTACTTC. Encoded protein: CATSRGNQETQYF.

The CDR3 DNA follows: TGTGCCAGCAGCGCGGGTCGGGAGACCCAGTACTTC. Protein product: CASSAGRETQYF. V usage is TRBV11-2 and J usage is TRBJ2-5; D may be TRBD2 (5 bases). Germline V gene lookup returns CDR1 SGHAT and CDR2 FQNNGV. Deletions cut 5 bases from V and 5 bases from J, with 9 bases between. The CDR3 is 12 residues long.

V and J are TRBV30 and TRBJ2-3; tentative D call: TRBD2 (6 bases). The germline V and J ends were trimmed by 2 bases and 4 bases, with 13 bases remaining between them. In germline, CDR1 is GTSNPN, CDR2 SVGIG (reference sequence). The CDR3 has 14 amino acids. The CDR3 region has the DNA TGTGCCTGGAGTCAAGGCGGGAATTCAGATACGCAGTATTTT. It codes for CAWSQGGNSDTQYF.

This chain joins TRBV5-8 and TRBJ2-5; D might be TRBD1 or TRBD2, each matching 5 bases. Germline values: CDR1 SGHTS, CDR2 YDEGEE. The CDR3 is 13 amino acids. Trimming stripped 3 bases from V and 5 bases from J, with 11 bases between. CDR3 nucleotide sequence: TGTGCCAGCAGCTCCGGGACCCCGGAGACCCAGTACTTC. It yields the protein CASSSGTPETQYF.

The genes are TRBV28 and TRBJ1-1; 8 bases fit TRBD1. There are 14 residues in the CDR3. Per germline, CDR1 MDHEN and CDR2 SYDVKM. Germline trimming cut 4 bases from V and 5 bases from J; bases unmatched to any gene: 6. The CDR3 reads CASSSLQGGTEAFF. The CDR3 coding sequence is TGTGCCAGCAGTTCGCTACAGGGGGGGACTGAAGCTTTCTTT.

The V call is TRBV10-2, the J call TRBJ2-7; D perhaps matches TRBD2 (7 bases). Germline assignment: CDR1 WSHSY and CDR2 SAAADI. V gave up 2 bases and J gave up 2 bases, with 10 bases separating them. This CDR3 contains 14 residues. This chain's CDR3 is CASSEKGGAYEQYF. The CDR3 DNA sequence: TGCGCCAGCAGTGAGAAGGGGGGGGCCTACGAGCAGTACTTC.

Worth noting for this clone: Different DNA sequences within this sample yield the same CDR3. The chain is built from TRBV7-3 and TRBJ2-7, with 9 bases aligning to TRBD1. CDR1 SGHTA and CDR2 FQGTGA come from the germline V gene. After removal of 5 bases from V and 5 bases from J, the junction contained 4 bases not matched to a gene. This CDR3 is built from 13 residues. CDR3 nucleotides: TGTGCCAGCAGCCGGGACAGGGACCACGAGCAGTACTTC. Protein product: CASSRDRDHEQYF.

This clone was counted once. The rearrangement joins TRBV7-9 to TRBJ1-4, with D possibly TRBD1 on 5 matching bases. The length of the CDR3 is 13 residues. The V end was cut by 10 bases, the J end by 5 bases, with 14 bases between. The germline V gene has CDR1 SEHNR and CDR2 FQNEAQ (reference sequence). The DNA for the CDR3 is TGTGCCACGGCCGCGGGGCTAAATGAAAAACTGTTTTTT. This sequence encodes CATAAGLNEKLFF.

About this clone itself: At one boundary the junction diverges from the germline segment, which might be a read error. This chain joins TRBV5-1 and TRBJ2-6; D unclear. The CDR3 length is 14 residues. Germline values: CDR1 SGHRS, CDR2 YFSETQ. This CDR3 is CASSLNSVANVLTF. The CDR3 bases are TGCGCCAGCAGCTTGAACTCTGTGGCCAACGTCCTGACTTTC.

As for this clone: In the same sample, other DNA sequences code for this CDR3. The chain is built from TRBV9 and TRBJ2-1; 10 bases agree with TRBD2. CDR1 SGDLS and CDR2 YYNGEE come from the germline V gene. The V segment lost 0 bases and the J segment 3 bases; nucleotides outside the gene matches: 0. The CDR3 covers 15 residues. CDR3 DNA sequence: TGTGCCAGCAGCGTAGGGACTAGCGGCTACAATGAGCAGTTCTTC. Residues: CASSVGTSGYNEQFF.

Regarding this clone: This CDR3 is also generated by other DNA sequences in the sample. The J gene is TRBJ2-5, the V gene TRBV28; weak D call: TRBD2 (6 bases). The CDR3 is made up of 14 amino acids. Germline V gene data show CDR1 as MDHEN and CDR2 as SYDVKM. V was cut by 1 base and J by 1 base, with 7 bases left in between. CDR3 amino acids: CASSLSGGQETQYF. CDR3 in DNA: TGTGCCAGCAGTTTATCCGGGGGCCAAGAGACCCAGTACTTC.

Notes on this clone: The sample carries other DNA sequences with the same CDR3. The chain recombines TRBV7-9 with TRBJ1-1; the D is unclear. V gave up 1 base and J gave up 1 base, with 7 bases separating them. Looked up from germline, CDR1 is SEHNR and CDR2 is FQNEAQ (reference sequence). The CDR3 spans 14 residues. The CDR3 here is CASSLGQPNTEAFF. The CDR3 DNA is TGTGCCAGCAGCTTAGGGCAGCCGAACACTGAAGCTTTCTTT.

This chain links TRBV7-2 with TRBJ2-6, with 8 bases fitting TRBD2. Germline-derived CDR1 and CDR2 are SGHTA and FQGNSA. CDR3 length equals 18 residues. V shed 1 base and J 0 bases; nucleotides not matched to a gene: 5. CDR3 sequence: CASSLGPSGPSGANVLTF. CDR3 sequence (DNA): TGTGCCAGCAGCTTAGGGCCTAGCGGGCCCTCTGGGGCCAACGTCCTGACTTTC. The full variable domain, in which reference TRBV7-2 and TRBJ2-6 provide the parts outside the CDR3, is GAGVSQSPSNKVTEKGKDVELRCDPISGHTALYWYRQSLGQGLEFLIYFQGNSAPDKSGLPSDRFSAERTGGSVSTLTIQRTQQEDSAVYLCASSLGPSGPSGANVLTFGAGSRLTVL.

The rearrangement links TRBV28 to TRBJ2-3; 7 positions match TRBD1. Germline CDR1 reads MDHEN; CDR2 reads SYDVKM. V shed 9 bases, J shed 4 bases, and the junction held 7 bases outside the gene matches. The CDR3 runs 13 residues. CDR3 residues: CASSNDRADTQYF. The CDR3 DNA reads TGTGCCAGTTCTAATGACAGGGCAGATACGCAGTATTTT.